These T cell receptor beta chains were read from a single sample in a study of T cell responses to AZD1222 COVID-19 vaccine. Profiling relied on immunoSEQ multiplex PCR, and the TCRdb table lists in-frame clones only, not all of them. The top ten clones hold 1.5% to 2% of a sample with roughly 130,000 clones, 70% to 90% of them seen once. The source was peripheral blood, collected on day 0 of AZD1222 vaccination. The receptors stem from an adult in good health. Both conserved end residues are part of each CDR3. The order of the fields is clone size, V gene, J gene, CDR3 length, CDR3 protein. Expanded clones are given a class, and other clones once, few, many or no size at all.

clone size: NA
V gene: TRBV5-1
J gene: TRBJ2-7
CDR3 length: 15
CDR3 protein: CASSLANSGLSEQYF

clone size: NA
V gene: TRBV24-1
J gene: TRBJ2-1
CDR3 length: 14
CDR3 protein: CATSDPGPYNEQFF

clone size: NA
V gene: TRBV9
J gene: TRBJ1-3
CDR3 length: 16
CDR3 protein: CASSATAMSSGNTIYF

clone size: NA
V gene: TRBV7-2
J gene: TRBJ1-3
CDR3 length: 16
CDR3 protein: CASSFQGVISGNTIYF

clone size: NA
V gene: TRBV28
J gene: TRBJ1-2
CDR3 length: 15
CDR3 protein: CASTRAGTGSYGYTF

clone size: NA
V gene: TRBV7-8
J gene: TRBJ1-1
CDR3 length: 19
CDR3 protein: CASSPGAGEKPRAGTEAFF

clone size: NA
V gene: TRBV27
J gene: TRBJ2-7
CDR3 length: 18
CDR3 protein: CASSLFSTLQGPLYEQYF

clone size: NA
V gene: TRBV30
J gene: TRBJ2-7
CDR3 length: 11
CDR3 protein: CAWLSGYEQYF

clone size: NA
V gene: TRBV9
J gene: TRBJ1-2
CDR3 length: 14
CDR3 protein: CASSVGPGNYGYTF

clone size: NA
V gene: TRBV7-2
J gene: TRBJ2-3
CDR3 length: 15
CDR3 protein: CASSLFGGFTDTQYF

clone size: NA
V gene: TRBV24-1
J gene: TRBJ2-2
CDR3 length: 17
CDR3 protein: CATSDPPTSGRTGELFF

clone size: NA
V gene: TRBV2
J gene: TRBJ2-1
CDR3 length: 13
CDR3 protein: CASSEGGSGEQFF

clone size: NA
V gene: TRBV3-1/TRBV3-2
J gene: TRBJ1-2
CDR3 length: 17
CDR3 protein: CASSQGGRPVTNYGYTF

clone size: NA
V gene: TRBV19
J gene: TRBJ1-4
CDR3 length: 13
CDR3 protein: CAQTGTANEKLFF

clone size: NA
V gene: TRBV7-2
J gene: TRBJ2-4
CDR3 length: 18
CDR3 protein: CASSLDLTGVGAKNIQYF

clone size: NA
V gene: TRBV19
J gene: TRBJ1-3
CDR3 length: 15
CDR3 protein: CASSSDRNSGNTIYF

clone size: NA
V gene: TRBV11-2
J gene: TRBJ2-7
CDR3 length: 14
CDR3 protein: CASSLVAGTEEQYF

clone size: NA
V gene: TRBV12-3/TRBV12-4
J gene: TRBJ1-4
CDR3 length: 13
CDR3 protein: CASSLGGNEKLFF

clone size: once
V gene: TRBV5-1
J gene: TRBJ2-1
CDR3 length: 14
CDR3 protein: CASSLGQGYNEQFF

clone size: NA
V gene: TRBV24-1
J gene: TRBJ1-1
CDR3 length: 13
CDR3 protein: CATRTGGLTEAFF

clone size: few
V gene: TRBV29-1
J gene: TRBJ1-2
CDR3 length: 12
CDR3 protein: CSVGGRNYGYTF

clone size: NA
V gene: TRBV4-3
J gene: TRBJ2-3
CDR3 length: 18
CDR3 protein: CASSQKAPLAGLTDTQYF

clone size: NA
V gene: TRBV18
J gene: TRBJ2-1
CDR3 length: 16
CDR3 protein: CASSPTIGGADNEQFF

clone size: few
V gene: TRBV7-2
J gene: TRBJ2-1
CDR3 length: 17
CDR3 protein: CASSLVGQGSLYNEQFF

clone size: NA
V gene: TRBV11-2
J gene: TRBJ1-2
CDR3 length: 16
CDR3 protein: CASSLILGGAPYGYTF

clone size: NA
V gene: TRBV6-5
J gene: TRBJ1-1
CDR3 length: 15
CDR3 protein: CASSFRTAMNTEAFF

clone size: NA
V gene: TRBV6-5
J gene: TRBJ2-7
CDR3 length: 11
CDR3 protein: CASPGPYEQYF

clone size: NA
V gene: TRBV6-5
J gene: TRBJ1-4
CDR3 length: 12
CDR3 protein: CASSLPNEKLFF

clone size: NA
V gene: TRBV13
J gene: TRBJ2-3
CDR3 length: 16
CDR3 protein: CASSGGIYSSTDTQYF

clone size: NA
V gene: TRBV11-2
J gene: TRBJ1-1
CDR3 length: 12
CDR3 protein: CASSLGQLEAFF

clone size: NA
V gene: TRBV5-6
J gene: TRBJ2-1
CDR3 length: 14
CDR3 protein: CASSLGGRSNEQFF

clone size: NA
V gene: TRBV7-9
J gene: TRBJ1-3
CDR3 length: 17
CDR3 protein: CASSLGGGISAGNTIYF

clone size: NA
V gene: TRBV14
J gene: TRBJ2-7
CDR3 length: 12
CDR3 protein: CASSQVLYEQYF

clone size: NA
V gene: TRBV6-6
J gene: TRBJ2-7
CDR3 length: 14
CDR3 protein: CASREYRSYYEQYF

clone size: NA
V gene: TRBV30
J gene: TRBJ2-5
CDR3 length: 16
CDR3 protein: CAWSEMAGGYQETQYF

clone size: NA
V gene: TRBV6-1
J gene: TRBJ1-5
CDR3 length: 16
CDR3 protein: CASSVFVNQGGQPQHF

clone size: NA
V gene: TRBV7-3
J gene: TRBJ1-6
CDR3 length: 16
CDR3 protein: CASSLTVSDGYSPLHF

clone size: NA
V gene: TRBV7-3
J gene: TRBJ2-7
CDR3 length: 12
CDR3 protein: CASSLGRGEQYF

clone size: NA
V gene: TRBV6-4
J gene: TRBJ1-2
CDR3 length: 14
CDR3 protein: CASSPGQGNYGYTF

clone size: NA
V gene: TRBV28
J gene: TRBJ1-6
CDR3 length: 16
CDR3 protein: CASGTRALRSNSPLHF

clone size: NA
V gene: TRBV6-6
J gene: TRBJ1-2
CDR3 length: 14
CDR3 protein: CASSYEVIGGGYTF

clone size: once
V gene: TRBV6-5
J gene: TRBJ1-2
CDR3 length: 13
CDR3 protein: CASSFGPGSGYTF

clone size: NA
V gene: TRBV5-8
J gene: TRBJ1-1
CDR3 length: 15
CDR3 protein: CASNSGEWGNTEAFF

clone size: NA
V gene: TRBV7-9
J gene: TRBJ1-3
CDR3 length: 17
CDR3 protein: CASSLVGTTTSGNTIYF

clone size: NA
V gene: TRBV7-9
J gene: TRBJ2-5
CDR3 length: 13
CDR3 protein: CATQGVVIETQYF

clone size: NA
V gene: TRBV25-1
J gene: TRBJ1-5
CDR3 length: 15
CDR3 protein: CASRSPGSGNQPQHF

clone size: NA
V gene: TRBV6-6
J gene: TRBJ1-2
CDR3 length: 10
CDR3 protein: CASSSLGYTF

clone size: NA
V gene: TRBV24-1
J gene: TRBJ2-3
CDR3 length: 14
CDR3 protein: CATSDFTLSDTQYF

clone size: NA
V gene: TRBV7-3
J gene: TRBJ1-1
CDR3 length: 14
CDR3 protein: CASSPHSGDTEAFF

clone size: NA
V gene: TRBV19
J gene: TRBJ1-5
CDR3 length: 14
CDR3 protein: CASRQGGGNQPQHF

clone size: NA
V gene: TRBV11-3
J gene: TRBJ2-2
CDR3 length: 13
CDR3 protein: CASSPLNTGELFF

clone size: NA
V gene: TRBV6-5
J gene: TRBJ1-1
CDR3 length: 14
CDR3 protein: CASRPPRGAPEAFF

clone size: once
V gene: TRBV24-1
J gene: TRBJ2-2
CDR3 length: 16
CDR3 protein: CATSDLTATNTGELFF